The 21 T cell receptor beta chains below come from one sample, sequenced in a study of T cells in women clearing cervical HPV infection. Some clones are missing from TCRdb's copy, which holds only in-frame ones; the method was immunoSEQ multiplex PCR. Its listing shows over 30,000 clones. Sequencing was carried out using blood buffy coat. The source is a woman between 18 and 75 years old with a cervical HPV16 infection that either progressed to CIN3+ or cleared (not recorded which).

Regarding this clone: The read gets to within 3 residues of the CDR3 end, and the germline J gene fills in the rest. The chain links TRBV23-1 to TRBJ2-7; a possible D gene is TRBD1 (6 bases). TRBV23-1 is classed as an ORF, of uncertain function. This CDR3 is built from 17 residues. V was pared by 6 bases and J by 4 bases, with 25 bases between. CDR3 sequence reads: CASRLPVNRDGLYEQYF. Partial CDR3 DNA: TGCGCCAGCAGGCTACCCGTTAACAGGGATGGGCTATACGAG.

On this clone itself: The read ends 3 residues shy of where the CDR3 ends; the end is completed using the germline J gene. The chain employs TRBV4-1 and TRBJ1-1, with a weak D call TRBD1 (5 bases). The CDR3 is made up of 13 amino acids. The germline CDR1 and CDR2 sequences are MGHRA and YSYEKL. Trimming removed 2 bases from V and 6 bases from J, with 10 bases in between. The CDR3 here is CASSQSVGAEAFF. Incomplete CDR3 DNA: TGCGCCAGCAGCCAAAGTGTAGGGGCTGAA.

As to this clone: The read terminates 3 residues before the CDR3 end, so the remaining end is supplied by the germline J gene. The chain has TRBV5-1 and TRBJ2-7, with D maybe TRBD1 (6 bases). CDR1 and CDR2 (germline): SGHRS, YFSETQ. The length of the CDR3 is 16 residues. The V and J ends lost 5 bases and 0 bases respectively, with 18 bases between them. CDR3 residues: CASSQTTGSSSYEQYF. CDR3 bases read: TGCGCCAGCAGTCAGACGACAGGCTCGAGCTCCTACGAG.

On this clone: The observed sequence ends 3 residues before the CDR3 terminus, with the missing tail filled in from the germline J gene. The chain carries TRBV7-2 and TRBJ1-6, with a tentative D call TRBD1 (5 bases). CDR1 is SGHTA and CDR2 is FQGNSA in the germline V gene. CDR3 length equals 14 residues. The germline V and J ends were trimmed by 1 base and 9 bases, with 10 bases remaining between them. The CDR3 reads CASSLGGAFSPLHF. The sequenced part of the CDR3 DNA is TGTGCCAGCAGCTTAGGAGGGGCCTTTTCACCC.

Comments on this clone: The CDR3 end falls 3 residues outside the read, so it is completed with the germline J gene. This chain uses TRBV20-1 with TRBJ2-7, with a tentative D call TRBD1 (5 bases). CDR1 is DFQATT and CDR2 is SNEGSKA in the germline V gene (reference sequence). The CDR3 is made up of 14 amino acids. The ends were cut back, 0 bases at V and 2 bases at J, with 11 bases in the middle. Partial CDR3 DNA: TGCAGTGCTAGAGATCAGCCAGGGCCCTACGAG. It specifies CSARDQPGPYE. In full, the CDR3 is CSARDQPGPYEQYF.

For this clone: The CDR3 end falls 3 residues outside the read, so it is completed with the germline J gene. This chain joins TRBV27 and TRBJ2-7; a possible D gene is TRBD2 (6 bases). The CDR3 spans 13 residues. With 6 bases removed from V and 0 bases from J, the gap between germline ends came to 9 bases. Germline lookup yields CDR1 MNHEY and CDR2 SMNVEV (reference sequence). The CDR3 protein is CASRSGDSYEQYF. CDR3 DNA, as far as it was read: TGTGCCAGCAGGTCGGGGGACTCCTACGAG.

Comment on this clone: The read halts 3 residues ahead of the CDR3 end, with the missing end drawn from the germline J gene. This chain connects TRBV11-2 to TRBJ2-2; possibly TRBD1 for D (6 bases). The CDR3 consists of 15 residues. V was cut by 4 bases and J by 7 bases, with 16 bases left in between. Germline V gives CDR1 SGHAT, CDR2 FQNNGV. The DNA read from the CDR3 is TGTGCCAGCAGCTCACCGGGACAAACGGGCGGGGAG. This translates into CASSSPGQTGGE. The CDR3, in full, reads CASSSPGQTGGELFF.

For this clone: The CDR3 end lies 3 residues beyond the end of the read and is filled in from the germline J gene. The chain uses TRBV7-9 and TRBJ1-1; the D is unclear. Germline CDR1 is SEHNR and CDR2 is FQNEAQ (reference sequence). The CDR3 contains 12 residues. V lost 5 bases and J 3 bases, leaving 7 bases between the germline ends. CDR3: CASSPRDTEAFF. CDR3 DNA, as far as it was read: TGTGCCAGCAGCCCTCGGGACACTGAA.

With regard to this clone: Coverage ceases 3 residues before the CDR3 finishes, and the germline J gene fills in the end. The rearrangement uses TRBV12-3 or TRBV12-4 and TRBJ2-7, with D unclear. V was shortened by 1 base and J by 0 bases, with 4 bases between the two germline ends. The CDR3 is made up of 13 amino acids. The CDR3 spells CASSLGLSYEQYF. CDR3 DNA, as far as it was read: TGTGCCAGCAGTTTAGGACTCTCCTACGAG.

Of note for this clone: The read comes to an end 3 residues before the CDR3 does, leaving the germline J gene to fill in the end. V gene TRBV12-5 combines with J gene TRBJ2-3, with D perhaps TRBD1 (6 bases). The germline V gene has CDR1 LGHNT and CDR2 FRNRAP. CDR3 length: 14 residues. The ends were cut back, 10 bases at V and 2 bases at J, with 16 bases in the middle. The sequenced CDR3 bases are TGTGCTACCTCGGCTGGACAGTACACAGATACG. It is translated as CATSAGQYTDT. The whole CDR3 is CATSAGQYTDTQYF.

A word on this clone: The read ends 3 residues before the CDR3 terminus; that terminus is restored from the germline J gene. This chain joins TRBV19 and TRBJ1-2; D unclear. In germline, CDR1 is LNHDA, CDR2 SQIVND (reference sequence). CDR3 length equals 15 residues. CDR3 bases read: TGTGCCAGTAGTTCAGGAGGCTCCTTCACAGATACC. Its protein is CASSSGGSFTDT. The whole CDR3 reads CASSSGGSFTDTYTF.

As regards this clone: Read coverage stops 3 residues before the CDR3 terminus; the germline J gene supplies the remainder. V and J are TRBV29-1 and TRBJ2-2; TRBD1 might be the D (6 bases). The CDR3 contains 12 residues. The germline CDR1 and CDR2 sequences are SQVTM and ANQGSEA. The V end lost 4 bases, the J end lost 5 bases, and 8 bases lay between the germline ends. The CDR3 protein is CSVGRGTGELFF. The part of the CDR3 DNA that was read is TGCAGCGTTGGAAGGGGGACCGGGGAG.

Concerning this clone itself: The CDR3 is cut off 3 residues early in the read; its end comes from the germline J gene. The chain is built from TRBV5-1 and TRBJ2-3; TRBD2 aligns across 10 bases. The ends lost 4 bases at V and 1 base at J; junction bases unmatched: 9. CDR1 is SGHRS, CDR2 YFSETQ, per germline. This CDR3 comprises 17 residues. This chain's CDR3 is CASSARTSGAGTDTQYF. CDR3 DNA (partial): TGCGCCAGCAGCGCCCGCACTAGCGGGGCGGGCACAGATACG. The full variable domain, with the rest looked up from reference TRBV5-1 and TRBJ2-3, is KAGVTQTPRYLIKTRGQQVTLSCSPISGHRSVSWYQQTPGQGLQFLFEYFSETQRNKGNFPGRFSGRQFSNSRSEMNVSTLELGDSALYLCASSARTSGAGTDTQYFGPGTRLTVL.

On this clone itself: The read is 3 residues too short to cover the CDR3 end, so that end is filled in from the germline J gene. V gene TRBV7-8 combines with J gene TRBJ2-3; 9 positions agree with TRBD1. Per the germline V gene, CDR1 is SGHVS and CDR2 is FQNEAQ. The CDR3 contains 15 residues. This chain's CDR3 is CASSPGTGQRETQYF. The CDR3 DNA, read in part, is TGTGCCAGCAGCCCAGGGACAGGGCAGAGAGAGACG.

A note on this clone: The DNA ends 3 residues before the CDR3 does, and the rest of the CDR3 is filled in from the germline J gene. The chain carries TRBV5-1 and TRBJ2-3; D not certain. The V end lost 1 base, the J end lost 2 bases, and 8 bases lay between the germline ends. Germline values: CDR1 SGHRS, CDR2 YFSETQ. The CDR3 length is 14 residues. The DNA read from the CDR3 is TGCGCCAGCAGCTTGAGGCAGGACACAGATACG. Its protein is CASSLRQDTDT. Given in full, the CDR3 is CASSLRQDTDTQYF.

The CDR3 DNA, read in part, is TGCGCCAGCAGCTTAATGGCTAGCGGATACACGAACACCGGGGAG. This codes for CASSLMASGYTNTGE. The entire CDR3 sequence reads CASSLMASGYTNTGELFF. The chain combines TRBV5-1 with TRBJ2-2, with TRBD2 matching over 7 bases. The sequence runs out 3 residues before the end of the CDR3; the remainder is reconstructed from the germline J gene. Trimming took 2 bases from V and 0 from J; bases not matched to a gene: 10. The germline V gene has CDR1 SGHRS and CDR2 YFSETQ. The CDR3 is 18 residues long.

Details on this clone: Read coverage stops 3 residues before the CDR3 terminus; the germline J gene supplies the remainder. The rearrangement uses TRBV5-1 and TRBJ1-3, with 9 positions matching TRBD1. Per the germline V gene, CDR1 is SGHRS and CDR2 is YFSETQ. Trimming at V came to 4 bases and at J to 8 bases, leaving 10 bases not matched to a gene. The CDR3 is 15 residues long. CDR3 amino acids: CASSTAGQGRDTIYF. The part of the CDR3 DNA that was read is TGCGCCAGCAGCACAGCGGGACAGGGTCGAGACACC.

The CDR3 protein is CSATRGPAGDLTDTQYF. Incomplete CDR3 DNA: TGCAGTGCTACCAGAGGGCCAGCGGGGGACCTCACAGATACG. The chain combines TRBV20-1 with TRBJ2-3; 8 positions match TRBD2. The CDR3 end lies 3 residues beyond the end of the read and is filled in from the germline J gene. The CDR3 covers 17 residues. CDR1 is DFQATT, CDR2 SNEGSKA, per germline (reference sequence). J lost 2 bases, V lost 4 bases, and 14 bases had no gene match.

Points on this clone: Read data end 3 residues before the CDR3 end; the end is taken from the germline J gene. The chain carries TRBV18 and TRBJ2-2; 7 nucleotides agree with TRBD1. CDR1 and CDR2 (germline): KGHSH, LQKENI. The CDR3 runs 19 residues. The CDR3 DNA, read in part, is TGTGCCAGCTCACCACCGGGACAGCGAACTGTTGCAACTAATGAAAAG. Translated, it gives CASSPPGQRTVATNEK. Given in full, the CDR3 is CASSPPGQRTVATNEKLFF.

Concerning this clone: The DNA ends 3 residues before the CDR3 does, and the rest of the CDR3 is filled in from the germline J gene. The chain couples TRBV5-6 to TRBJ1-1; TRBD1 is a possible D gene (5 bases). The CDR3 covers 15 residues. With 3 bases removed from V and 5 bases from J, the gap between germline ends came to 17 bases. The germline gives CDR1 SGHDT, CDR2 YYEEEE. The CDR3 reads CASSSQGFTGTEAFF. Incomplete CDR3 DNA: TGTGCCAGCAGCTCCCAGGGTTTTACGGGAACTGAA. Full variable domain (remainder filled in from reference TRBV5-6 and TRBJ1-1): DAGVTQSPTHLIKTRGQQVTLRCSPKSGHDTVSWYQQALGQGPQFIFQYYEEEERQRGNFPDRFSGHQFPNYSSELNVNALLLGDSALYLCASSSQGFTGTEAFFGQGTRLTVV.

As concerns this clone: The read terminates 3 residues ahead of where the CDR3 ends, so the germline J gene completes it. The V gene is TRBV18, the J gene TRBJ2-2, with a possible D match to TRBD1 (5 bases). Per germline, CDR1 KGHSH and CDR2 LQKENI. The germline V and J ends were trimmed by 1 base and 1 base, with 10 bases remaining between them. The CDR3 sequence is 16 residues long. This chain's CDR3 is CASSPLRTQNTGELFF. The sequenced part of the CDR3 DNA is TGTGCCAGCTCACCACTAAGGACACAGAACACCGGGGAG.